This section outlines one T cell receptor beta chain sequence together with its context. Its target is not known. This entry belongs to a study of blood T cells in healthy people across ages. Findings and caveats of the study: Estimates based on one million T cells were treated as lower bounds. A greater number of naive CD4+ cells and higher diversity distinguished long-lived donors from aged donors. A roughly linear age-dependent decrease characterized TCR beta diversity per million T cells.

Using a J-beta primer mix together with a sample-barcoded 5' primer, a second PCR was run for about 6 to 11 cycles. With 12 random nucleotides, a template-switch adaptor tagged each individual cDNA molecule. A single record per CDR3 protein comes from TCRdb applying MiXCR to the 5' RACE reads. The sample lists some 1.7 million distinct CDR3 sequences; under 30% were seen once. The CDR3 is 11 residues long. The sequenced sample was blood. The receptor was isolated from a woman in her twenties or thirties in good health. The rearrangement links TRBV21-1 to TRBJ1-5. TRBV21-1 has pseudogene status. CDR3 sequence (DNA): TGTGCCAGCAGCAAGCATCAGCCCCAGCATTTT. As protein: CASSKHQPQHF.